This T cell receptor beta chain came from a study of spatial heterogeneity in lung cancer. Trimming took 0 bases from V and 1 from J, leaving 10 bases between them. Germline CDR1 is MNHEY and CDR2 is SMNVEV (reference sequence). This CDR3 region has 16 residues. Specified time point: blood at routine non-recurrence follow-up after resection. TCRdb re-called the 5' RACE reads with MiXCR, one entry per CDR3 protein. This sample has roughly 32,000 distinct CDR3 sequences, with roughly a tenth found just once. The receptor was isolated from a female donor with early-stage non-small cell lung cancer. V and J are TRBV27 and TRBJ1-5, with a possible D match to TRBD1 (5 bases). Sample: PBMCs, taken at follow-up. CDR3 sequence reads: CASSLSPGGSNQPQHF. CDR3 nucleotides: TGTGCCAGCAGTTTATCCCCGGGGGGAAGCAATCAGCCCCAGCATTTT.